This T cell receptor (beta chain) was sequenced during a study of early T cells in non-severe SARS-CoV-2 infection. Study conclusions and caveats: Missing private and CD4 specificities, VDJdb matching favored anti-spike CD8 responses.

The table lists this clonotype with many counts. The antigen is not known. Attachment of unique molecular identifiers to individual cDNA molecules was performed. MiXCR was run by TCRdb on the 5' RACE reads, yielding one entry per CDR3 protein. The repertoire holds 60,000 to 70,000 distinct CDR3 sequences, with 4.5% to 7.5% as singletons. Germline V lookup: CDR1 MDHEN, CDR2 SYDVKM. V shed 2 bases and J shed 8 bases, with 16 bases lying between them. The CDR3 has 15 amino acids. The clonotype originates from an adult who was a healthcare worker with PCR-confirmed SARS-CoV-2 infection or an uninfected control (not recorded which). This specimen was whole blood, taken at baseline. The chain is built from TRBV28 and TRBJ2-1; a possible D gene is TRBD2 (6 bases). The CDR3 is CASSLRDWASDEQFF. CDR3 in DNA: TGTGCCAGCAGTTTACGGGACTGGGCCTCTGATGAGCAGTTCTTC.